This is a list of T cell receptor beta chains from one sample in a study of OX40 agonist ivuxolimab in advanced cancers. Assay used: immunoSEQ multiplex PCR; TCRdb lists only in-frame clones, some missing. The repertoire includes approximately 98,000 clones, about 80% of them detected once, and about 5.5% sits in the top ten. Sample: CD4+ or CD8+ T cells sorted from blood, taken in a trial of the OX40 agonist ivuxolimab. The receptors stem from an adult with an advanced solid tumor such as melanoma, head and neck, liver or kidney cancer. Each CDR3 is given with its conserved first and last residue. Each record gives: clone size, V gene, J gene, D gene, CDR3 protein, CDR3 DNA. D genes are given only for firm matches. Where a row states a size, it is once, few, many or the class of an expanded clone; other rows omit it.

abundance: NA; v_gene: TRBV4-3; j_gene: TRBJ1-4; d_gene: NA; CDR3aa: CASSQDPPTFGGNEKLFF; CDR3nt: TGCGCCAGCAGCCAAGATCCCCCCACCTTTGGAGGTAATGAAAAACTGTTTTTT
abundance: NA; v_gene: TRBV2; j_gene: TRBJ2-5; d_gene: NA; CDR3aa: CASSEFTANRETQYF; CDR3nt: TGTGCCAGCAGTGAATTCACAGCCAATCGGGAGACCCAGTACTTC
abundance: few; v_gene: TRBV7-3; j_gene: TRBJ2-1; d_gene: NA; CDR3aa: CASSNRSYNEQFF; CDR3nt: TGTGCCAGCAGTAATCGGTCCTACAATGAGCAGTTCTTC
abundance: NA; v_gene: TRBV6-5; j_gene: TRBJ1-2; d_gene: NA; CDR3aa: CASSAARQGSYGYTF; CDR3nt: TGTGCCAGCAGTGCCGCTAGGCAGGGAAGCTATGGCTACACCTTC
abundance: NA; v_gene: TRBV27; j_gene: TRBJ2-7; d_gene: TRBD2; CDR3aa: CEDLTLGLAGLSSYEQYF; CDR3nt: TGTGAGGACTTGACTTTGGGACTAGCGGGCCTCAGCTCCTACGAGCAGTACTTC
abundance: NA; v_gene: TRBV30; j_gene: TRBJ1-5; d_gene: NA; CDR3aa: CAFSGWGGNQPQHF; CDR3nt: TGTGCCTTCTCGGGGTGGGGGGGCAATCAGCCCCAGCATTTT
abundance: once; v_gene: TRBV5-1; j_gene: TRBJ2-2; d_gene: TRBD1; CDR3aa: CASSLAGTGVSYTGELFF; CDR3nt: TGCGCCAGCAGCTTGGCCGGGACAGGGGTTTCGTACACCGGGGAGCTGTTTTTT
abundance: once; v_gene: TRBV19; j_gene: TRBJ1-4; d_gene: NA; CDR3aa: CASSIQGTENEKLFF; CDR3nt: TGTGCCAGTAGTATACAAGGGACGGAGAATGAAAAACTGTTTTTT
abundance: NA; v_gene: TRBV10-3; j_gene: TRBJ2-7; d_gene: TRBD1; CDR3aa: CAISTGASSYEQYF; CDR3nt: TGTGCCATCAGTACAGGGGCTAGCTCCTACGAGCAGTACTTC
abundance: NA; v_gene: TRBV19; j_gene: TRBJ2-7; d_gene: NA; CDR3aa: CASSNKISGQRYF; CDR3nt: TGTGCCAGTAGTAATAAAATAAGTGGACAGCGGTACTTC
abundance: NA; v_gene: TRBV9; j_gene: TRBJ1-3; d_gene: NA; CDR3aa: CASSTPLSSGNTIYF; CDR3nt: TGTGCCAGCAGCACCCCCCTATCCTCTGGAAACACCATATATTTT
abundance: NA; v_gene: TRBV5-6; j_gene: TRBJ2-5; d_gene: NA; CDR3aa: CASSPLGGQETQYF; CDR3nt: TGTGCCAGCAGCCCCCTAGGGGGCCAAGAGACCCAGTACTTC
abundance: once; v_gene: TRBV29-1; j_gene: TRBJ2-7; d_gene: TRBD2; CDR3aa: CSARREGTHEQYF; CDR3nt: TGCAGCGCCCGCCGGGAGGGAACCCACGAGCAGTACTTC
abundance: NA; v_gene: TRBV10-1; j_gene: TRBJ1-1; d_gene: TRBD1; CDR3aa: CASSDPGGDGTEAFF; CDR3nt: TGCGCCAGCAGTGATCCAGGGGGCGATGGTACTGAAGCTTTCTTT
abundance: NA; v_gene: TRBV5-6; j_gene: TRBJ2-7; d_gene: NA; CDR3aa: CASSLGMDSGYEQYF; CDR3nt: TGTGCCAGCAGCTTGGGGATGGACTCGGGCTACGAGCAGTACTTC
abundance: NA; v_gene: TRBV2; j_gene: TRBJ1-5; d_gene: NA; CDR3aa: CASSDRGGEPQHF; CDR3nt: TGTGCCAGCAGTGACAGGGGAGGAGAGCCCCAGCATTTT
abundance: NA; v_gene: TRBV7-2; j_gene: TRBJ2-1; d_gene: NA; CDR3aa: CASSLRGPTGNEQFF; CDR3nt: TGTGCCAGCAGCTTACGGGGCCCCACAGGGAATGAGCAGTTCTTC
abundance: NA; v_gene: TRBV5-1; j_gene: TRBJ1-2; d_gene: TRBD1; CDR3aa: CASSQGQGVYGYTF; CDR3nt: TGCGCCAGCAGCCAGGGACAGGGAGTCTATGGCTACACCTTC
abundance: NA; v_gene: TRBV10-1; j_gene: TRBJ2-2; d_gene: TRBD2; CDR3aa: CASSPGLAPGELFF; CDR3nt: TGCGCCAGCAGCCCGGGACTAGCTCCCGGGGAGCTGTTTTTT
abundance: NA; v_gene: TRBV5-4; j_gene: TRBJ2-1; d_gene: TRBD2; CDR3aa: CASSLAGGNEQFF; CDR3nt: TGTGCCAGCAGCTTGGCCGGGGGGAATGAGCAGTTCTTC
abundance: NA; v_gene: TRBV7-2; j_gene: TRBJ1-3; d_gene: NA; CDR3aa: CASSLARGNTIYF; CDR3nt: TGTGCCAGCAGCTTAGCACGCGGAAACACCATATATTTT
abundance: few; v_gene: TRBV6-6; j_gene: TRBJ1-4; d_gene: NA; CDR3aa: CASSYGALGEKLFF; CDR3nt: TGTGCCAGCAGTTACGGGGCCCTTGGTGAAAAACTGTTTTTT
abundance: NA; v_gene: TRBV4-1; j_gene: TRBJ1-1; d_gene: NA; CDR3aa: CASSQDPNRMNTEAFF; CDR3nt: TGCGCCAGCAGCCAAGATCCGAACAGGATGAACACTGAAGCTTTCTTT
abundance: NA; v_gene: TRBV10-3; j_gene: TRBJ1-1; d_gene: TRBD1; CDR3aa: CAISGTGSSGAFF; CDR3nt: TGTGCCATCAGTGGGACAGGGTCGTCGGGAGCTTTCTTT
abundance: NA; v_gene: TRBV30; j_gene: TRBJ2-2; d_gene: TRBD2; CDR3aa: CAWTPPGGRGRVGELFF; CDR3nt: TGTGCCTGGACCCCCCCGGGCGGGCGGGGGAGGGTCGGGGAGCTGTTTTTT
abundance: NA; v_gene: TRBV9; j_gene: TRBJ1-6; d_gene: NA; CDR3aa: CASSGQAENSPLHF; CDR3nt: TGTGCCAGCAGCGGACAGGCGGAGAATTCACCCCTCCACTTT
abundance: NA; v_gene: TRBV27; j_gene: TRBJ2-7; d_gene: TRBD1; CDR3aa: CASSRTGTGFYEQYF; CDR3nt: TGTGCCAGCAGTCGAACCGGGACAGGGTTCTACGAGCAGTACTTC
abundance: NA; v_gene: TRBV7-9; j_gene: TRBJ1-3; d_gene: NA; CDR3aa: CASSFVGSQGGRNTIYF; CDR3nt: TGTGCCAGCAGCTTCGTGGGGAGCCAGGGCGGGAGAAACACCATATATTTT
abundance: NA; v_gene: TRBV7-8; j_gene: TRBJ2-1; d_gene: TRBD2; CDR3aa: CASSWRLAGEPNEQFF; CDR3nt: TGTGCCAGCAGCTGGAGACTAGCGGGAGAACCCAATGAGCAGTTCTTC
abundance: NA; v_gene: TRBV9; j_gene: TRBJ2-2; d_gene: TRBD2; CDR3aa: CASSVGFGGAVDTGELFF; CDR3nt: TGTGCCAGCAGCGTAGGTTTCGGGGGGGCCGTGGACACCGGGGAGCTGTTTTTT
abundance: NA; v_gene: TRBV10-1; j_gene: TRBJ2-2; d_gene: TRBD2; CDR3aa: CASSGSRTSGNTGELFF; CDR3nt: TGCGCCAGCAGTGGATCGCGGACTAGCGGGAACACCGGGGAGCTGTTTTTT
abundance: NA; v_gene: TRBV7-3; j_gene: TRBJ2-3; d_gene: NA; CDR3aa: CASSPNGPVGGPTDTQYF; CDR3nt: TGTGCCAGCAGCCCGAACGGTCCCGTGGGGGGGCCCACAGATACGCAGTATTTT
abundance: NA; v_gene: TRBV19; j_gene: TRBJ1-1; d_gene: NA; CDR3aa: CASSPTADTEAFF; CDR3nt: TGTGCCAGTAGTCCTACGGCGGACACTGAAGCTTTCTTT
abundance: NA; v_gene: TRBV11-3; j_gene: TRBJ2-2; d_gene: TRBD1; CDR3aa: CASSPEGRRGRNTGELFF; CDR3nt: TGTGCCAGCAGCCCAGAGGGTCGCAGGGGGCGCAACACCGGGGAGCTGTTTTTT
abundance: NA; v_gene: TRBV7-2; j_gene: TRBJ2-5; d_gene: NA; CDR3aa: CASSQETQYF; CDR3nt: TGTGCCAGCAGCCAAGAGACCCAGTACTTC